These T cell receptor beta chains were read from a single sample in a study of shared clonotypes between healthy human individuals. Measured with immunoSEQ multiplex PCR; TCRdb has only the in-frame clones, and not every one. Of about 1,500,000 clones detected, 95% to 97% appear once; the ten largest clones hold about 1%. The specimen was naive CD4+ T cells sorted from blood. The origin of the receptors is a man in his thirties or forties in good health. CDR3s include the opening cysteine and the closing phenylalanine or tryptophan. Each record gives: J gene, V gene, CDR3 length, D gene, clone size, CDR3 protein, CDR3 DNA. The D gene is left open where the match is weak. Expanded clones get a size class; other rows say once, few or many, or leave the size out.

>TRBJ1-2|TRBV5-1|13|NA|NA
CASSLAGSMGYTF
TGCGCCAGCAGCTTAGCAGGGAGTATGGGCTACACCTTC
>TRBJ2-1|TRBV28|15|NA|NA
CASTSTTKPDNEQFF
TGTGCCAGCACAAGCACGACTAAACCAGACAATGAGCAGTTCTTC
>TRBJ2-5|TRBV5-1|13|NA|NA
CASSLAGGETQYF
TGCGCCAGCAGCTTGGCCGGCGGAGAGACCCAGTACTTC
>TRBJ2-1|TRBV5-1|16|NA|NA
CASSLILGSRRNEQFF
TGCGCCAGCAGCTTGATTCTCGGGAGTCGAAGGAATGAGCAGTTCTTC
>TRBJ2-3|TRBV27|17|NA|NA
CASSGKGTRISTDTQYF
TGTGCCAGCAGTGGGAAAGGGACACGAATAAGCACAGATACGCAGTATTTT
>TRBJ2-6|TRBV21-1|15|NA|NA
CAKGTPFAGANVLTF
TGTGCCAAGGGGACACCCTTTGCTGGGGCCAACGTCCTGACTTTC
>TRBJ2-5|TRBV29-1|13|TRBD1|NA
CSANPGQGETQYF
TGCAGCGCAAACCCCGGACAGGGGGAGACCCAGTACTTC
>TRBJ1-5|TRBV10-3|15|NA|NA
CAISESWTENQPQHF
TGTGCCATCAGTGAGTCCTGGACAGAGAATCAGCCCCAGCATTTT
>TRBJ2-5|TRBV28|15|TRBD1|once
CASTWDREGKKTQYF
TGTGCCAGCACCTGGGACAGGGAAGGGAAAAAGACCCAGTACTTC
>TRBJ1-4|TRBV9|15|TRBD1|NA
CASSVVGGAGEKLFF
TGTGCCAGCAGCGTAGTAGGGGGCGCAGGAGAAAAACTGTTTTTT
>TRBJ2-7|TRBV6-1|15|NA|NA
CASISWARGAYEQYF
TGTGCCAGCATCTCCTGGGCCCGGGGAGCCTACGAGCAGTACTTC
>TRBJ2-2|TRBV6-1|15|NA|NA
CASSEVIGNTGELFF
TGTGCCAGCAGTGAAGTAATCGGAAACACCGGGGAGCTGTTTTTT
>TRBJ2-3|TRBV6-5|15|TRBD2|NA
CASTYSGSGTDTQYF
TGTGCCAGCACTTATAGCGGGAGTGGCACAGATACGCAGTATTTT
>TRBJ2-1|TRBV5-1|14|NA|NA
CASRGGTGYNEQFF
TGCGCCAGCCGAGGGGGGACTGGCTACAATGAGCAGTTCTTC